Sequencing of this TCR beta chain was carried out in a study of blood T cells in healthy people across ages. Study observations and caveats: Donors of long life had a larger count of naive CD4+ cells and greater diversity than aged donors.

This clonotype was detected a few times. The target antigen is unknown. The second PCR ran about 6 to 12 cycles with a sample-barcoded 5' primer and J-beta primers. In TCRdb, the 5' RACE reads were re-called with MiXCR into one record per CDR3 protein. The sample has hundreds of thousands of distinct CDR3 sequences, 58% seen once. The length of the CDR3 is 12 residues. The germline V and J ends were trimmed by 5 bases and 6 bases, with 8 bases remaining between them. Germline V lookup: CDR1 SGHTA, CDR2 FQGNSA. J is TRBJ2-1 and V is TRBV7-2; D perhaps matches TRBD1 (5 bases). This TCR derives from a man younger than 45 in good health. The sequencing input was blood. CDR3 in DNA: TGTGCCAGCAGCCTGGACACCAATGAGCAGTTCTTC. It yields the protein CASSLDTNEQFF.